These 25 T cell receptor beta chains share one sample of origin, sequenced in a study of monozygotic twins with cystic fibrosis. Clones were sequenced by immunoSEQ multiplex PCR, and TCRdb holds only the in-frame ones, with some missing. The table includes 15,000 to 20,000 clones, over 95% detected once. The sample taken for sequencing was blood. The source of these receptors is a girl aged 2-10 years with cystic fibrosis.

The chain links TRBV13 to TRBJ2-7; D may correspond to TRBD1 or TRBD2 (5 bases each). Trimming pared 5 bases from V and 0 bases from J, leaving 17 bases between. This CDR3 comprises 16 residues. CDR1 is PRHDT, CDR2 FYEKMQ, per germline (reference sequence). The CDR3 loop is CASSAGLKTVSYEQYF. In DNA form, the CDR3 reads TGTGCCAGCAGCGCGGGCCTTAAGACAGTCTCCTACGAGCAGTACTTC.

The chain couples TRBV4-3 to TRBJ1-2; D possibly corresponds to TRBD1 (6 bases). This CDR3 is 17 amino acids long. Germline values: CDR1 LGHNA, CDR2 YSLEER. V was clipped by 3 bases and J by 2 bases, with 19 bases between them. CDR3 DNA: TGCGCCAGCAGCCATGTACAGACAGGTGAATTGAACTATGGCTACACCTTC. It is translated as CASSHVQTGELNYGYTF.

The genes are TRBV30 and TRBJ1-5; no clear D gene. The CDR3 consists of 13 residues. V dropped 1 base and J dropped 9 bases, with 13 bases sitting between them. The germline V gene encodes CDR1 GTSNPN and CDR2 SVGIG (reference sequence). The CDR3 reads CAWSGEGSWPQHF. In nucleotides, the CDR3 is TGTGCCTGGAGTGGAGAGGGATCATGGCCCCAGCATTTT.

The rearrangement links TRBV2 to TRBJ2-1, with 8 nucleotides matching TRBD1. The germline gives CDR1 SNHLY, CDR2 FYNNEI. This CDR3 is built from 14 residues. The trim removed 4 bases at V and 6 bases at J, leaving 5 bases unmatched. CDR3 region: CASSGTGTGNEQFF. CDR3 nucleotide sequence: TGTGCCAGCAGTGGGACAGGGACGGGCAATGAGCAGTTCTTC.

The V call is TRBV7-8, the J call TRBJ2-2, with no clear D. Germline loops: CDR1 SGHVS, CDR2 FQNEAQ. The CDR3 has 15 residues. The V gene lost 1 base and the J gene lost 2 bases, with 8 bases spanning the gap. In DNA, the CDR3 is TGTGCCAGCAGCTTAGTAATCCAAAACACCGGGGAGCTGTTTTTT. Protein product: CASSLVIQNTGELFF.

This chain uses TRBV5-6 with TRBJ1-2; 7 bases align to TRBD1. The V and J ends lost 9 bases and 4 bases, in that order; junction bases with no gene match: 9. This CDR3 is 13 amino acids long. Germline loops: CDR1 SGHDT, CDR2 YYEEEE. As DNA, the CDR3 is TGTGCCACCACGACAGGGAACTTCTATGGCTACACCTTC. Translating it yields CATTTGNFYGYTF.

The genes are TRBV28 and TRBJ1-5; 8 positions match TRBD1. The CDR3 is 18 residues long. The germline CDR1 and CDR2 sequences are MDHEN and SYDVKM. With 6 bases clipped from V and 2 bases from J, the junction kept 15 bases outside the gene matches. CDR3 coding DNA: TGTGCCAGCAGCACCGTTACCCCACAGGGGGGCGGCAATCAGCCCCAGCATTTT. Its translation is CASSTVTPQGGGNQPQHF.

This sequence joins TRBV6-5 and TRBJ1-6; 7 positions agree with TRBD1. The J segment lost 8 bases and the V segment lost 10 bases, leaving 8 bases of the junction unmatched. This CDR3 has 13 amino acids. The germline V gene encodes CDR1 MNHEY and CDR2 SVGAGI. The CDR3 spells CATTGTEYSPLHF. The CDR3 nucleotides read TGTGCCACCACCGGGACAGAATATTCACCCCTCCACTTT.

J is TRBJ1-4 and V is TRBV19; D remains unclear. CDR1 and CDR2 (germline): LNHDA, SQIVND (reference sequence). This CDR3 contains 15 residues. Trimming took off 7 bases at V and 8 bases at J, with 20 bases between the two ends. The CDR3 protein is CASTRTGLPREKLFF. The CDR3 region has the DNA TGTGCCAGTACCAGGACCGGGCTACCGAGGGAAAAACTGTTTTTT.

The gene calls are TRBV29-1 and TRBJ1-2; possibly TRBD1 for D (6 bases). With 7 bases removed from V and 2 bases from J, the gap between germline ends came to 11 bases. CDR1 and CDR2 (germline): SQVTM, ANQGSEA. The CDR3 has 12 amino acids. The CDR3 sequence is CSGGGQNYGYTF. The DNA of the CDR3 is TGCAGCGGCGGGGGCCAGAACTATGGCTACACCTTC.

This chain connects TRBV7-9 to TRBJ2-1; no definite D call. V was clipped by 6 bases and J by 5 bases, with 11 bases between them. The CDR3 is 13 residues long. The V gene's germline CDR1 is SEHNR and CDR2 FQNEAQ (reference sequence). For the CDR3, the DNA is TGTGCCAGCAGTCTGAGTCGCGACAATGAGCAGTTCTTC. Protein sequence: CASSLSRDNEQFF.

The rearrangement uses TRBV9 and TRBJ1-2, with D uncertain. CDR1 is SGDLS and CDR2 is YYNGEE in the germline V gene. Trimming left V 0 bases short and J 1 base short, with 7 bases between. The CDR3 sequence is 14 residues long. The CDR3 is CASSVEAGNYGYTF. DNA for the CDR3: TGTGCCAGCAGCGTAGAGGCGGGTAACTATGGCTACACCTTC.

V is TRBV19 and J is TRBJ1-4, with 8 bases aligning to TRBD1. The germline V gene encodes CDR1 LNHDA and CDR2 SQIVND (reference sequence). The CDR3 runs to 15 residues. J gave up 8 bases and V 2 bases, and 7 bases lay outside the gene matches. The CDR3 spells CASSIRQGANEKLFF. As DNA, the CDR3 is TGTGCCAGTAGTATAAGGCAGGGGGCAAACGAAAAACTGTTTTTT. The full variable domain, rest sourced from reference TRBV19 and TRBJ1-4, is DGGITQSPKYLFRKEGQNVTLSCEQNLNHDAMYWYRQDPGQGLRLIYYSQIVNDFQKGDIAEGYSVSREKKESFPLTVTSAQKNPTAFYLCASSIRQGANEKLFFGSGTQLSVL.

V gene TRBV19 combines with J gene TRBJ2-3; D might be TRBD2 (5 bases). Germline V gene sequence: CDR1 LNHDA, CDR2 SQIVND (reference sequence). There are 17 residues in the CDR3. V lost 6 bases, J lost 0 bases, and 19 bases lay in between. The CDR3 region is CASSLESSRSSTDTQYF. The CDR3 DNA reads TGTGCCAGTAGCCTGGAGTCTAGCAGATCTAGCACAGATACGCAGTATTTT.

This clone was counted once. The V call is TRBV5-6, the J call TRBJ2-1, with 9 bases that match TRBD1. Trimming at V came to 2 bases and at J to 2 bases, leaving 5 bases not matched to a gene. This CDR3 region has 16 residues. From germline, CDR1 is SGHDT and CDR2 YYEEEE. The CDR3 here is CASSFRDRATYNEQFF. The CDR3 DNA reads TGTGCCAGCAGCTTCCGGGACAGGGCAACCTACAATGAGCAGTTCTTC.

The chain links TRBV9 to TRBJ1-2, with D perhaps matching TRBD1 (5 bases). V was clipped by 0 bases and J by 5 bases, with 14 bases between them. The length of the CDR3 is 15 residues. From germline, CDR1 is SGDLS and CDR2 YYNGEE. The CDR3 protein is CASSVESRGVYGYTF. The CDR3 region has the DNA TGTGCCAGCAGCGTAGAAAGCAGAGGGGTTTATGGCTACACCTTC.

CDR3 region: CASSYPVMDPNTEAFF. The CDR3 nucleotides are TGTGCCAGCAGTTACCCCGTTATGGATCCGAACACTGAAGCTTTCTTT. The V call is TRBV28, the J call TRBJ1-1; D ambiguous. The V end lost 4 bases, the J end lost 1 base, and 16 bases lay between the germline ends. Germline V CDR1 and CDR2: MDHEN, SYDVKM. The CDR3 has 16 amino acids.

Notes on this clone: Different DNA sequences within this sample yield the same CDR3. The CDR3 here is CASSIQGAGANVLTF. CDR3 sequence (DNA): TGTGCCAGTAGTATCCAGGGTGCTGGGGCCAACGTCCTGACTTTC. The V gene is TRBV19, the J gene TRBJ2-6; D is perhaps TRBD1 (5 bases). V was clipped by 3 bases and J by 2 bases, with 8 bases between them. Germline CDR1 LNHDA, CDR2 SQIVND (reference sequence). This CDR3 has 15 amino acids.

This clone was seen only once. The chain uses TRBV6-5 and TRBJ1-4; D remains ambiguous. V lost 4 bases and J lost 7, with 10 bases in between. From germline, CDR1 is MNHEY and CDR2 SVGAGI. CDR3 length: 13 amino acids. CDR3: CASSSGFVEKLFF. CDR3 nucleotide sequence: TGTGCCAGCAGTTCGGGGTTCGTTGAAAAACTGTTTTTT.

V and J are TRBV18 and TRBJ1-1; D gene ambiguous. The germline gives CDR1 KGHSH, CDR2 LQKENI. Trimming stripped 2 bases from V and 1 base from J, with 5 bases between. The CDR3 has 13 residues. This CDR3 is CASSPGPNTEAFF. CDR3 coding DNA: TGTGCCAGCTCACCAGGACCGAACACTGAAGCTTTCTTT.

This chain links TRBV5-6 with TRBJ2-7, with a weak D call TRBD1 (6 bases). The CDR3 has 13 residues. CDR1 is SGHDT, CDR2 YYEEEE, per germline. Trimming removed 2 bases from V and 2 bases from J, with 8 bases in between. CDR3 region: CASSFGQPYEQYF. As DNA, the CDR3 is TGTGCCAGCAGCTTCGGACAGCCCTACGAGCAGTACTTC.

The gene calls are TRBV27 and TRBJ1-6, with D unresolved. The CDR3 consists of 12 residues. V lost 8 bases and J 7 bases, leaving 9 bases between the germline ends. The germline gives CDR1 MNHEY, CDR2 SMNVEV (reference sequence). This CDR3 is CASSARNSPLHF. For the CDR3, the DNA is TGTGCCAGCTCAGCCCGAAATTCACCCCTCCACTTT.

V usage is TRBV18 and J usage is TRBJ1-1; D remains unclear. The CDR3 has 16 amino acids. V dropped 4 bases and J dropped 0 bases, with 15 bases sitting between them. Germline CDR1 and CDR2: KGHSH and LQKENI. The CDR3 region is CASSQGMGSMNTEAFF. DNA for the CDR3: TGTGCCAGCTCACAAGGCATGGGGTCCATGAACACTGAAGCTTTCTTT.

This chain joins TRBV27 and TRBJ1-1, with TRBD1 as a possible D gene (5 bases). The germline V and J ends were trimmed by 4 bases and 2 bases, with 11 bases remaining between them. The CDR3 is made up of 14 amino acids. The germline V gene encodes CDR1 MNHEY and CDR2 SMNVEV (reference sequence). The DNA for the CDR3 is TGTGCCAGCAGTTCGCAGGGCTCAAACACTGAAGCTTTCTTT. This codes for CASSSQGSNTEAFF.

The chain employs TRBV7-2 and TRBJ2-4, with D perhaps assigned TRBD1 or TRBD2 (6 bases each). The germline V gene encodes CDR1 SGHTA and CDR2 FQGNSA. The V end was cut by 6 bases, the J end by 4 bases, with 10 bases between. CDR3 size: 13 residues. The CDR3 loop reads CASRRDTKNIQYF. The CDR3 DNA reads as TGTGCCAGCAGGCGGGACACAAAAAACATTCAGTACTTC.